This T cell receptor beta chain was identified during a study of T-cell reconstitution after alpha-beta-depleted transplantation in children. Construction of the TCRbeta library involved unique molecular identifiers. TCRdb re-derived calls from the PCR reads in MiXCR, one entry per CDR3 protein. The table has about 540,000 distinct CDR3 sequences, 15% to 20% seen once. The CDR3 covers 14 residues. Per germline, CDR1 MNHNS and CDR2 SASEGT. The V and J ends lost 8 bases and 2 bases respectively, with 12 bases between them. This clonotype was seen only a few times. Source: PBMCs from the stem cell graft donor, taken from the stem cell graft. This receptor was identified in a human donor who donated a stem cell graft to a child with acute lymphoblastic leukemia. The rearrangement uses TRBV6-1 and TRBJ2-2; D uncertain. CDR3 bases: TGTGCCAGCTTCTACGGACCTAACACCGGGGAGCTGTTTTTT. It encodes CASFYGPNTGELFF.